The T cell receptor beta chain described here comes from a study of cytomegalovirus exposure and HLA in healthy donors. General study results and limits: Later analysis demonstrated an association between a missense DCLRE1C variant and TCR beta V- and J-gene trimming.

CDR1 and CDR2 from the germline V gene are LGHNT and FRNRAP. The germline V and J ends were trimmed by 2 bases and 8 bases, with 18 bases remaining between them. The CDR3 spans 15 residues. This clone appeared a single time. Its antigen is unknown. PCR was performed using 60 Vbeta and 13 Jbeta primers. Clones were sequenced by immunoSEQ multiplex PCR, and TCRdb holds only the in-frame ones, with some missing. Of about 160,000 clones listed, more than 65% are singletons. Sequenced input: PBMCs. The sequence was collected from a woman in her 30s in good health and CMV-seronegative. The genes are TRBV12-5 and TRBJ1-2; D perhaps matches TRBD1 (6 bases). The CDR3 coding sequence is TGTGCTAGTGGTTTGCCGGAACGACAGGCCGGAGGCTACACCTTC. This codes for CASGLPERQAGGYTF.